This T cell receptor beta chain stems from a study of CD8 T cells in ankylosing spondylitis. TCRdb fed the 5' RACE reads into MiXCR, producing one record per CDR3 protein. The data show roughly 200,000 distinct CDR3 sequences, with 20% to 30% seen just once and under 8% held by the top ten. V trimming: 4 bases; J trimming: 6 bases; junction bases outside the gene matches: 12. The CDR3 is 17 amino acids. Germline values: CDR1 DFQATT, CDR2 SNEGSKA (reference sequence). This clonotype was observed many times. Sequencing input: blood, either unsorted or a sorted T cell fraction (not recorded which). This TCR was sampled from a male donor with ankylosing spondylitis or in good health (not recorded which). The gene calls are TRBV20-1 and TRBJ2-1; 13 positions agree with TRBD2. This chain's CDR3 is CSATLTSGRARVNEQFF. Written as DNA, the CDR3 is TGCAGTGCTACGCTTACTAGCGGGAGGGCCAGGGTCAATGAGCAGTTCTTC.